The 12 T cell receptor beta chains below were found in one sample sequenced in a study of cytomegalovirus exposure and HLA in healthy donors. The primer mix had 60 Vbeta and 13 Jbeta primers. Data came from immunoSEQ multiplex PCR; TCRdb stores just in-frame clones and leaves some out. The sample lists 200,000 to 250,000 clones; 60% to 80% were seen once. Sequencing used PBMCs. The receptors originated from a woman in her 30s in good health and CMV-seronegative.

The chain recombines TRBV29-1 with TRBJ2-1; 7 bases are shared with TRBD1. The V gene's germline CDR1 is SQVTM and CDR2 ANQGSEA. V was pared by 7 bases and J by 9 bases, with 6 bases of the junction left unmatched. The CDR3 spans 11 residues. The CDR3 DNA reads TGCAGCGACATCAGGGGGAGTGAGCAGTTCTTC. It translates to CSDIRGSEQFF.

This sequence joins TRBV11-1 and TRBJ2-3, with TRBD2 matching 10 bases. The CDR3 loop spans 17 amino acids. V lost 6 bases to trimming and J lost 4 bases; unmatched junction nucleotides: 13. Germline CDR1 is SGHAT and CDR2 is FQDESV (reference sequence). This CDR3 reads CASRVAGGRFISDTQYF. In nucleotides, the CDR3 is TGTGCCAGCAGGGTAGCGGGGGGCCGCTTTATTTCAGATACGCAGTATTTT.

The chain has TRBV4-1 and TRBJ2-5, with D possibly being TRBD1 (6 bases). The CDR3 extends over 13 amino acids. Germline-derived CDR1 and CDR2 are MGHRA and YSYEKL. The V and J ends lost 11 bases and 2 bases respectively, with 15 bases between them. The DNA of the CDR3 is TGCGCCTCCTCGGGACACAGGCAAGAGACCCAGTACTTC. Translated: CASSGHRQETQYF.

The CDR3, as DNA: TGCGCCAGCAGCGGACAGGGTGGTGACACAGATACGCAGTATTTT. It translates to CASSGQGGDTDTQYF. This sequence joins TRBV5-1 and TRBJ2-3; TRBD1 agrees at 8 bases. The V segment lost 4 bases and the J segment 2 bases; nucleotides outside the gene matches: 6. CDR3 length: 15 residues. Germline assignment: CDR1 SGHRS and CDR2 YFSETQ.

The CDR3 DNA sequence: TGTGCCAGTAGTATAGGGGCCCCTGGTACAGGAGCTTTCTTT. Protein: CASSIGAPGTGAFF. The chain couples TRBV19 to TRBJ1-1; D is perhaps TRBD1 (5 bases). This CDR3 is 14 amino acids long. V lost 1 base and J 10 bases, leaving 16 bases between the germline ends. Germline V gene sequence: CDR1 LNHDA, CDR2 SQIVND (reference sequence). The variable domain in full, with the rest retrieved from reference TRBV19 and TRBJ1-1, is DGGITQSPKYLFRKEGQNVTLSCEQNLNHDAMYWYRQDPGQGLRLIYYSQIVNDFQKGDIAEGYSVSREKKESFPLTVTSAQKNPTAFYLCASSIGAPGTGAFFGQGTRLTVV.

In DNA, the CDR3 is TGTGCAAGTCGCCATGACACCTATGGGGGCAATTATCAGCCCCAGCATTTT. It encodes CASRHDTYGGNYQPQHF. V gene TRBV12-2 combines with J gene TRBJ1-5; the table's D call, TRBD1, has no DNA check behind it. TRBV12-2 is labeled a pseudogene. The CDR3 runs to 17 residues.

The V gene is TRBV5-1, the J gene TRBJ1-2; possibly TRBD1 for D (5 bases). This CDR3 has 14 amino acids. V lost 0 bases, J lost 4 bases, and 10 bases lay in between. In germline, CDR1 is SGHRS, CDR2 YFSETQ. CDR3 coding DNA: TGCGCCAGCAGCTTGGATCTGACAGTCTATGGCTACACCTTC. Encoded protein: CASSLDLTVYGYTF.

In the case of this clone: The junction and the germline gene differ at one end; a read error may be behind it. The chain carries TRBV6-6 and TRBJ1-2, with 7 bases lining up with TRBD1. The CDR3 has 15 amino acids. Germline lookup yields CDR1 MNHNY and CDR2 SVGAGI (reference sequence). CDR3 region: CASSYSIDRANGYTF. CDR3 coding DNA: TGTGCCAGCAGTTACTCGATTGACAGGGCTAATGGCTACACCTTT.

In DNA, the CDR3 is TGTGCCAGTAGTATCATGACAGGGGTAAGCAATCAGCCCCAGCATTTT. Translating it yields CASSIMTGVSNQPQHF. The rearrangement links TRBV19 to TRBJ1-5, with 8 bases aligning to TRBD1. Trimming removed 3 bases from V and 1 base from J; junction bases left unmatched: 5. The germline CDR1 and CDR2 sequences are LNHDA and SQIVND (reference sequence). There are 16 residues in the CDR3.

CDR3 sequence: CASSNTGTLKNIQYF. In DNA, the CDR3 is TGTGCCAGCAGTAATACCGGGACACTTAAAAACATTCAGTACTTC. The chain links TRBV5-4 to TRBJ2-4; D might be TRBD1 (6 bases). The ends were cut back, 5 bases at V and 4 bases at J, with 16 bases in the middle. CDR1 and CDR2 from the germline V gene are SGHNT and YYREEE (reference sequence). This CDR3 contains 15 residues.

This chain joins TRBV7-3 and TRBJ2-1; D is unresolved. V was clipped by 5 bases and J by 0 bases, with 11 bases between them. Per the germline V gene, CDR1 is SGHTA and CDR2 is FQGTGA. CDR3 length: 15 residues. CDR3 bases: TGTGCCAGCAGCCCACGGGTTAACTCCTACAATGAGCAGTTCTTC. Translated: CASSPRVNSYNEQFF.

The sample holds a few counts of this clone. The chain combines TRBV27 with TRBJ2-2; TRBD1 is a possible D gene (6 bases). The V end lost 6 bases, the J end lost 4 bases, and 9 bases lay between the germline ends. This CDR3 comprises 13 residues. The germline V gene has CDR1 MNHEY and CDR2 SMNVEV (reference sequence). The CDR3, as DNA: TGTGCCAGCAGAGAGACAGGCACCGGGGAGCTGTTTTTT. Its translation is CASRETGTGELFF.